This TCR beta chain comes out of a study of T cell repertoires in cytomegalovirus infection. This clonotype occurred a few times. The germline V and J ends were trimmed by 8 bases and 4 bases, with 17 bases remaining between them. Germline values: CDR1 SEHNR, CDR2 FQNEAQ (reference sequence). The CDR3 covers 14 residues. TCRdb passed the reads through MiXCR, listing each CDR3 protein once. The table lists about 740,000 distinct CDR3 sequences, less than 40% of them singletons. The V gene is TRBV7-9, the J gene TRBJ1-2; D possibly corresponds to TRBD1 (6 bases). The sample consisted of PBMCs. The TCR sequence derives from a human donor in good health (CMV status not recorded). Some clones in this sample may be carry-over from other donors' samples. CDR3 residues: CASSVGAAPYGYTF. The CDR3 region has the DNA TGTGCCAGCTCGGTGGGGGCAGCGCCCTATGGCTACACCTTC.